This is a list of T cell receptor beta chains from one sample in a study of early T cells in non-severe SARS-CoV-2 infection. TCRdb ran MiXCR on the 5' RACE reads and lists one entry per CDR3 protein. The sample yields tens of thousands of distinct CDR3 sequences, more than 12% seen once. The material sequenced was whole blood. The source is an adult who was a healthcare worker with PCR-confirmed SARS-CoV-2 infection or an uninfected control (not recorded which). CDR3s include the opening cysteine and the closing phenylalanine or tryptophan. A D gene is named only where the DNA matches it firmly. Rows may omit the clone size; those that give it use once, few, many or a size class.

j_gene | d_gene | v_gene | abundance | len | CDR3aa | CDR3nt
TRBJ2-1 | TRBD2 | TRBV19 | NA | 17 | CASSMQTSGSPYNEQFF | TGTGCCAGTAGTATGCAAACTAGCGGGAGTCCCTACAATGAGCAGTTCTTC
TRBJ1-1 | NA | TRBV2 | NA | 14 | CASSDRGGRTEAFF | TGTGCCAGCAGTGATAGGGGCGGGCGCACTGAAGCTTTCTTT
TRBJ2-5 | TRBD1 | TRBV2 | NA | 15 | CASISRTGGKETQYF | TGTGCCAGCATCTCGCGGACAGGGGGCAAAGAGACCCAGTACTTC
TRBJ2-5 | NA | TRBV7-9 | NA | 15 | CASSRRANIEETQYF | TGTGCCAGCAGCCGCCGGGCGAATATAGAAGAGACCCAGTACTTC
TRBJ2-3 | TRBD2 | TRBV9 | NA | 19 | CASSTPGLAGGTSTDTQYF | TGTGCCAGCAGCACCCCGGGACTAGCGGGGGGGACCAGCACAGATACGCAGTATTTT
TRBJ2-7 | NA | TRBV12-3/TRBV12-4 | few | 13 | CASSLPGTYEQYF | TGTGCCAGCAGCCTCCCCGGGACCTACGAGCAGTACTTC
TRBJ2-1 | TRBD2 | TRBV4-1 | few | 14 | CASSDGTSLYEQFF | TGCGCCAGCAGCGACGGGACTAGCCTCTATGAGCAGTTCTTC
TRBJ1-2 | NA | TRBV5-4 | many | 14 | CASSSQTALYGYTF | TGTGCCAGCAGCTCGCAAACAGCCCTATATGGCTACACCTTC
TRBJ1-3 | NA | TRBV29-1 | NA | 11 | CSVEFLNTIYF | TGCAGCGTTGAATTTTTAAACACCATATATTTT
TRBJ2-1 | NA | TRBV6-5 | few | 16 | CASSYSVGEFYNEQFF | TGTGCCAGCAGTTACTCGGTCGGGGAGTTCTACAATGAGCAGTTCTTC
TRBJ2-7 | NA | TRBV5-6 | many | 13 | CASSLGAHYEQYF | TGTGCCAGCAGCTTAGGAGCTCACTACGAGCAGTACTTC
TRBJ1-5 | NA | TRBV28 | many | 15 | CASSSIQGNNQPQHF | TGTGCCAGCAGTTCAATCCAGGGGAACAATCAGCCCCAGCATTTT
TRBJ2-3 | TRBD2 | TRBV5-1 | few | 14 | CASSPGLPRDTQYF | TGCGCCAGCAGCCCGGGACTACCGAGGGATACGCAGTATTTT
TRBJ2-3 | NA | TRBV29-1 | many | 12 | CSVEVGKDTQYF | TGCAGCGTTGAAGTTGGGAAGGATACGCAGTATTTT
TRBJ2-1 | NA | TRBV5-6 | many | 15 | CASSLGAMPYNEQFF | TGTGCCAGCAGCTTGGGGGCTATGCCCTACAATGAGCAGTTCTTC
TRBJ2-6 | NA | TRBV7-6 | NA | 15 | CASSFTGSGANVLTF | TGTGCCAGCAGCTTCACAGGGTCTGGGGCCAACGTCCTGACTTTC
TRBJ2-3 | NA | TRBV7-2 | few | 14 | CASSFTAGSDTQYF | TGTGCCAGCAGCTTTACGGCGGGATCCGATACGCAGTATTTT
TRBJ2-5 | NA | TRBV6-5 | few | 12 | CASSYPEETQYF | TGTGCCAGCAGTTACCCGGAAGAGACCCAGTACTTC
TRBJ2-5 | TRBD1 | TRBV20-1 | NA | 13 | CSAITGVQETQYF | TGCAGTGCTATAACAGGGGTCCAAGAGACCCAGTACTTC
TRBJ2-3 | NA | TRBV12-3/TRBV12-4 | few | 12 | CASRKGTDTQYF | TGTGCCAGCAGGAAGGGAACCGATACGCAGTATTTT
TRBJ2-1 | TRBD1 | TRBV19 | NA | 13 | CASCEGAIDEQFF | TGTGCCAGTTGTGAGGGGGCGATCGATGAGCAGTTCTTC
TRBJ2-5 | NA | TRBV5-1 | NA | 13 | CASSFSFQETQYF | TGCGCCAGCAGCTTCTCTTTTCAAGAGACCCAGTACTTC
TRBJ2-4 | TRBD1 | TRBV28 | many | 15 | CASSLEGAAKNIQYF | TGTGCCAGCAGTTTAGAGGGGGCAGCCAAAAACATTCAGTACTTC
TRBJ2-1 | NA | TRBV3-1 | few | 12 | CASSQDAGEQFF | TGTGCCAGCAGCCAAGACGCGGGTGAGCAGTTCTTC
TRBJ1-6 | TRBD1 | TRBV11-2 | many | 15 | CASSSKTGYSSPLHF | TGTGCCAGCAGCTCCAAGACAGGGTATTCTTCACCCCTCCACTTT
TRBJ2-1 | TRBD2 | TRBV5-1 | NA | 17 | CASSSRLAGFSYNEQFF | TGCGCCAGCAGCTCGAGACTAGCGGGATTCTCCTACAATGAGCAGTTCTTC
TRBJ1-4 | NA | TRBV5-1 | NA | 14 | CASSPGTGREKLFF | TGCGCCAGCAGCCCCGGGACGGGTAGAGAAAAACTGTTTTTT
TRBJ1-3 | TRBD1 | TRBV12-3/TRBV12-4 | NA | 16 | CASSGGQKYSGNTIYF | TGTGCCAGCAGTGGGGGACAGAAGTACTCTGGAAACACCATATATTTT
TRBJ1-2 | NA | TRBV7-8 | many | 16 | CASSLAYREDDYGYTF | TGTGCCAGCAGCTTAGCATACAGGGAGGATGACTATGGCTACACCTTC
TRBJ2-7 | TRBD2 | TRBV20-1 | NA | 15 | CSARDVLAGSYEQYF | TGCAGTGCTAGAGATGTTCTAGCGGGCTCCTACGAGCAGTACTTC
TRBJ2-5 | TRBD1 | TRBV2 | few | 17 | CASTPNSGGMGEETQYF | TGTGCCAGCACCCCCAACTCAGGGGGCATGGGGGAAGAGACCCAGTACTTC
TRBJ1-2 | NA | TRBV29-1 | NA | 12 | CSVEAGPYGYTF | TGCAGCGTTGAGGCAGGGCCCTATGGCTACACCTTC
TRBJ2-1 | NA | TRBV7-9 | few | 12 | CASSTGQNEQFF | TGTGCCAGCAGCACCGGACAGAATGAGCAGTTCTTC
TRBJ2-6 | NA | TRBV7-3 | many | 14 | CASSLTPGANVLTF | TGTGCCAGCAGCTTAACCCCTGGGGCCAACGTCCTGACTTTC
TRBJ2-7 | NA | TRBV10-3 | few | 14 | CAISDPGGAYEQYF | TGTGCCATCAGCGATCCCGGGGGAGCCTACGAGCAGTACTTC
TRBJ2-7 | TRBD1 | TRBV5-6 | many | 15 | CASSWTPDRAYEQYF | TGTGCCAGCAGCTGGACCCCCGACAGGGCGTACGAGCAGTACTTC
TRBJ1-4 | NA | TRBV4-1 | NA | 16 | CASSHRDLATNEKLFF | TGCGCCAGCAGCCATCGGGACCTTGCAACTAATGAAAAACTGTTTTTT